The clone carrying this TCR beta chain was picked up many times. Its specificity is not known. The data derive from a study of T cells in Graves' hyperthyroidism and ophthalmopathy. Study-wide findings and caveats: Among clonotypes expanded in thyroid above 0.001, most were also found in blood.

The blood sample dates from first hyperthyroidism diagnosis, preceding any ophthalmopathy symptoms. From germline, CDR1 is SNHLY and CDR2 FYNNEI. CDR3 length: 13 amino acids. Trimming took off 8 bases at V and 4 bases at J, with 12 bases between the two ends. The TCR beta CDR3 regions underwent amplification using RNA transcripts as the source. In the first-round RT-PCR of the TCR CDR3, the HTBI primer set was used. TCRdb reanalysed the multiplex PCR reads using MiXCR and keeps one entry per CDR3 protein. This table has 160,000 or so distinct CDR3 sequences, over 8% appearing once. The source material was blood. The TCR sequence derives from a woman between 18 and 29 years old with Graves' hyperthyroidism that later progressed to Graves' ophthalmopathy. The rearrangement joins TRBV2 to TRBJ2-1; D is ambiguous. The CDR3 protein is CASSVKGYNEQFF. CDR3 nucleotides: TGTGCCAGCTCAGTCAAGGGTTACAATGAGCAGTTCTTC.